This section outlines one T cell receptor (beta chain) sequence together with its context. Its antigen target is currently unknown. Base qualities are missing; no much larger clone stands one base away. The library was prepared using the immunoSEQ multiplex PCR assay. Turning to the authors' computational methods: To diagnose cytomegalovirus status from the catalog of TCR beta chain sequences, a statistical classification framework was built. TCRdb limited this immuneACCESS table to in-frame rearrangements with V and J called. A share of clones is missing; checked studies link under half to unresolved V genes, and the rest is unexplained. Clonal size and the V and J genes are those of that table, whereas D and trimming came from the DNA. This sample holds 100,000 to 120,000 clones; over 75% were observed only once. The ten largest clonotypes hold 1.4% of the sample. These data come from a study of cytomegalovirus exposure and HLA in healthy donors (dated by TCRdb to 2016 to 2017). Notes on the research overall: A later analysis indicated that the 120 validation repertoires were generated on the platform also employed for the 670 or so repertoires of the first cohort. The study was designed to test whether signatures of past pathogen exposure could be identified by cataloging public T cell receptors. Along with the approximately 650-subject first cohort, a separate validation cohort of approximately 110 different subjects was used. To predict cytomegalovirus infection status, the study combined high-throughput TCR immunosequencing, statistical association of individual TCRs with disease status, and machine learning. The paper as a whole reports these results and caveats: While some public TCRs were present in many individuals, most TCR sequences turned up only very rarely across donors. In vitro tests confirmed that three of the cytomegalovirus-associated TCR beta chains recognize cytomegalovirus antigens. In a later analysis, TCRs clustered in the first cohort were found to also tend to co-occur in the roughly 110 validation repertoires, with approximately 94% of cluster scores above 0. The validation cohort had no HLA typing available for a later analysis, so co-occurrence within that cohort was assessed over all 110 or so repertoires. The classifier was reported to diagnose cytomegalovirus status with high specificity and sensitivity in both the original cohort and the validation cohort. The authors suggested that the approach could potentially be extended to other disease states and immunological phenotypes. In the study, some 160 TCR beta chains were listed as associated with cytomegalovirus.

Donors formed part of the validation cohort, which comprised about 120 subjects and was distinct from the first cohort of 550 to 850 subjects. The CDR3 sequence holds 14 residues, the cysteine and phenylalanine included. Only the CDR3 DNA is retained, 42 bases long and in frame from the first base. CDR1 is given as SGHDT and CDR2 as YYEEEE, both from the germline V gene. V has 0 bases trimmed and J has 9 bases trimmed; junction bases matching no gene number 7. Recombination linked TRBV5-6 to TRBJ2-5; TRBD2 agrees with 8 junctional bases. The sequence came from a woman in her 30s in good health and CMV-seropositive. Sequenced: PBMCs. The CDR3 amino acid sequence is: CASSLGVAGSPQYF. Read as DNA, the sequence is TGTGCCAGCAGCTTGGGGGTAGCGGGAAGTCCCCAGTACTTC.